Listed below are T cell receptor beta chains from one sample, sequenced in a study of cytomegalovirus exposure and HLA in healthy donors. Here immunoSEQ multiplex PCR was the method, and the copy in TCRdb shows in-frame clones only, minus some. The sample includes some 110,000 clones, 70% to 80% of them seen just once. What was sequenced was PBMCs. The receptors originated from a boy under 18 in good health and CMV-seronegative. CDR3s include the opening cysteine and the closing phenylalanine or tryptophan. A D gene is named only where the DNA matches it firmly. Clone size, where shown, is once, few, many, or a class for clones that have expanded.

>TRBD1|TRBV6-4|TRBJ1-6|13|.
CASSRQGDSPLHF
TGTGCCAGCAGCCGACAGGGTGACTCACCCCTCCACTTT
>TRBD2|TRBV7-8|TRBJ2-5|16|.
CASSSRLAGAEETQYF
TGTGCCAGCAGCTCCCGACTAGCGGGGGCGGAAGAGACCCAGTACTTC
>.|TRBV5-1|TRBJ2-7|15|.
CASSLLLDSSYEQYF
TGCGCCAGCAGCTTGTTACTGGACAGCTCCTACGAGCAGTACTTC
>.|TRBV30|TRBJ1-3|13|.
CAWSGSSGNTIYF
TGTGCCTGGAGTGGGAGTTCGGGAAACACCATATATTTT
>TRBD2|TRBV5-1|TRBJ2-5|20|.
CASSPDNRLAGPLFQETQYF
TGCGCCAGCAGCCCGGACAACCGACTAGCGGGTCCCCTATTCCAAGAGACCCAGTACTTC
>.|TRBV7-2|TRBJ1-1|11|.
CASSTYGEAFF
TGTGCCAGCAGCACATATGGTGAAGCTTTCTTT
>TRBD1|TRBV5-6|TRBJ2-5|17|.
CASTRRATDRVGETQYF
TGTGCCAGCACCCGGCGGGCAACCGACAGGGTAGGAGAGACCCAGTACTTC
>.|TRBV2|TRBJ2-5|11|once
CASSLLETQYF
TGTGCCAGCAGCTTACTAGAGACCCAGTACTTC
>TRBD1|TRBV7-6|TRBJ1-2|15|.
CASSAQPGTGDGYTF
TGTGCCAGCAGCGCCCAACCCGGGACAGGGGATGGCTACACCTTC
>.|TRBV27|TRBJ2-1|15|.
CASSPSGSSYNEQFF
TGTGCCAGCAGTCCTTCGGGGAGCTCCTACAATGAGCAGTTCTTC
>.|TRBV27|TRBJ2-7|12|.
CASSSQGDEQYF
TGTGCCAGCAGTTCACAGGGTGACGAGCAGTACTTC
>.|TRBV19|TRBJ1-2|12|.
CASRQANYGYTF
TGTGCCAGTAGGCAGGCTAACTATGGCTACACCTTC
>.|TRBV6-1|TRBJ1-2|15|once
CASSEGGRANYGYTF
TGTGCCAGCAGTGAAGGCGGCAGGGCTAACTATGGCTACACCTTC
>.|TRBV12-5|TRBJ2-7|16|.
CASGLDPRRGTYEQYF
TGTGCTAGTGGTTTGGACCCCCGCCGGGGAACCTACGAGCAGTACTTC
>TRBD1|TRBV7-8|TRBJ1-1|15|once
CASRRDRVGSTEAFF
TGTGCCAGCAGACGGGACAGGGTCGGAAGCACTGAAGCTTTCTTT
>.|TRBV30|TRBJ2-3|13|few
CAWSPGRTDTQYF
TGTGCCTGGAGCCCAGGGCGCACAGATACGCAGTATTTT
>TRBD1|TRBV19|TRBJ1-3|15|.
CASSINRGSGNTIYF
TGTGCCAGTAGTATTAACAGGGGCTCTGGAAACACCATATATTTT
>TRBD1|TRBV13|TRBJ2-3|15|.
CASSATGGLADTQYF
TGTGCCAGCAGCGCTACAGGGGGTCTGGCAGATACGCAGTATTTT
>.|TRBV21-1|TRBJ2-3|15|.
CASSRGLAGPDTQYF
TGTGCCAGCAGCAGGGGACTAGCGGGACCAGATACGCAGTATTTT
>TRBD1|TRBV9|TRBJ1-4|17|.
CASSAAVGAGGNEKLFF
TGTGCCAGCAGCGCCGCCGTAGGGGCAGGGGGAAATGAAAAACTGTTTTTT
>.|TRBV28|TRBJ1-5|15|.
CASSFGVRGNQPQHF
TGTGCCAGCAGTTTTGGGGTGAGGGGCAATCAGCCCCAGCATTTT
>TRBD2|TRBV11-3|TRBJ2-1|16|.
CASSLDRLAVGNEQFF
TGTGCCAGCAGCTTAGATAGGCTAGCGGTGGGGAATGAGCAGTTCTTC
>.|TRBV19|TRBJ2-5|13|.
CASSTRYQETQYF
TGTGCCAGTAGTACACGGTATCAAGAGACCCAGTACTTC
>.|TRBV5-6|TRBJ1-5|14|.
CASSLGVSNQPQHF
TGTGCCAGCAGCTTGGGAGTAAGCAATCAGCCCCAGCATTTT
>.|TRBV7-2|TRBJ2-1|16|.
CASSLIGSPFGDEQFF
TGTGCCAGCAGCTTAATCGGATCTCCGTTCGGGGATGAGCAGTTCTTC
>TRBD1|TRBV28|TRBJ1-2|13|.
CASSSPTGYGYTF
TGTGCCAGCAGTTCGCCGACAGGGTATGGCTACACCTTC
>TRBD2|TRBV30|TRBJ2-2|14|.
CACGLAGFTGELFF
TGTGCCTGCGGACTAGCGGGTTTCACCGGGGAGCTGTTTTTT
>.|TRBV7-2|TRBJ1-5|15|few
CASSLVPGLVQPQHF
TGTGCCAGCAGCTTAGTTCCGGGTTTGGTCCAGCCCCAGCATTTT
>.|TRBV20-1|TRBJ1-1|11|once
CSARRNTEAFF
TGCAGTGCACGGAGGAACACTGAAGCTTTCTTT
>.|TRBV6-5|TRBJ2-1|15|.
CATGRLAGGMAEQFF
TGTGCCACGGGCCGACTGGCGGGTGGAATGGCTGAGCAGTTCTTC
>TRBD1|TRBV6-4|TRBJ2-5|15|.
CASSERQGAGETQYF
TGTGCCAGCAGTGAGCGCCAGGGGGCAGGGGAGACCCAGTACTTC
>.|TRBV7-9|TRBJ2-1|12|.
CASSLVPGEQFF
TGTGCCAGCAGCTTAGTCCCAGGGGAGCAGTTCTTC
>.|TRBV5-4|TRBJ1-3|14|.
CASSRQNSGNTIYF
TGTGCCAGCAGCCGACAGAACTCTGGAAACACCATATATTTT
>.|TRBV21-1|TRBJ1-2|12|few
CASSKGRDGYTF
TGTGCCAGCAGCAAAGGCAGGGATGGCTACACCTTC
>TRBD1|TRBV11-3|TRBJ2-7|14|.
CASSYGQGRYEQYF
TGTGCCAGCAGCTACGGACAGGGAAGGTACGAGCAGTACTTC
>TRBD1|TRBV5-6|TRBJ1-2|15|once
CASSAGTAENYGYTF
TGTGCCAGCAGCGCCGGGACAGCAGAGAACTATGGCTACACCTTC
>.|TRBV20-1|TRBJ2-7|11|.
CSATKDTEMYF
TGCAGTGCTACCAAGGACACAGAGATGTACTTC
>TRBD2|TRBV30|TRBJ2-5|14|.
CAWTQNGGKETQYF
TGTGCCTGGACCCAAAACGGGGGGAAAGAGACCCAGTACTTC
>.|TRBV7-2|TRBJ1-5|13|.
CASSSRPGQPQHF
TGTGCCAGCAGCTCTCGTCCGGGTCAGCCCCAGCATTTT
>.|TRBV5-1|TRBJ1-1|16|.
CASSVYSQGRDTEAFF
TGCGCCAGCAGCGTGTATTCACAGGGAAGAGATACTGAAGCTTTCTTT
>.|TRBV27|TRBJ2-7|9|.
CASFYEQYF
TGTGCCTCTTTCTACGAGCAGTACTTC
>.|TRBV19|TRBJ2-2|15|.
CASSKRGLNTGELFF
TGTGCCAGTAGTAAAAGGGGCCTGAACACCGGGGAGCTGTTTTTT
>.|TRBV9|TRBJ1-1|13|.
CASSPSPNTEAFF
TGTGCCAGCAGCCCCAGTCCGAACACTGAAGCTTTCTTT
>TRBD2|TRBV14|TRBJ2-3|16|.
CASSQESRGTSVTQYF
TGTGCCAGCAGCCAAGAATCTCGCGGGACTAGTGTTACGCAGTATTTT
>.|TRBV27|TRBJ2-7|14|.
CARKSPRPREEQYF
TGTGCCAGAAAATCCCCACGACCTCGGGAGGAGCAGTACTTC
>TRBD1|TRBV28|TRBJ1-5|14|.
CASSRDSYNQPQHF
TGTGCCAGCAGCCGGGACAGCTACAATCAGCCCCAGCATTTT
>.|TRBV25-1|TRBJ1-5|15|few
CASSESQLANQPQHF
TGTGCCAGCAGTGAATCCCAGTTAGCAAATCAGCCCCAGCATTTT
>TRBD1|TRBV6-5|TRBJ1-2|12|.
CASSRQGNGYTF
TGTGCCAGCAGTCGACAGGGGAATGGCTACACCTTC
>TRBD2|TRBV12-5|TRBJ2-1|15|.
CASGFGAGAYNEQFF
TGTGCTAGTGGTTTTGGAGCGGGGGCCTACAATGAGCAGTTCTTC
>.|TRBV5-1|TRBJ2-3|15|few
CASSLEPGPTDTQYF
TGCGCCAGCAGCTTGGAGCCAGGGCCCACAGATACGCAGTATTTT
>TRBD1|TRBV30|TRBJ1-6|13|.
CAWTDRGNSPLHF
TGTGCCTGGACGGACAGGGGAAATTCACCCCTCCACTTT
>.|TRBV30|TRBJ1-1|11|.
CAWIKGAEAFF
TGTGCCTGGATTAAGGGAGCTGAAGCTTTCTTT
>.|TRBV5-4|TRBJ1-4|15|.
CASSSRGRGIEKLFF
TGTGCCAGCAGCTCGAGGGGGAGGGGAATTGAAAAACTGTTTTTT
>.|TRBV2|TRBJ2-7|14|.
CASSDTGQGDEQYF
TGTGCCAGCAGTGACACAGGGCAAGGGGACGAGCAGTACTTC
>.|TRBV7-2|TRBJ1-2|12|few
CASSLQGYGYTF
TGTGCCAGCAGCTTACAGGGGTATGGCTACACCTTC